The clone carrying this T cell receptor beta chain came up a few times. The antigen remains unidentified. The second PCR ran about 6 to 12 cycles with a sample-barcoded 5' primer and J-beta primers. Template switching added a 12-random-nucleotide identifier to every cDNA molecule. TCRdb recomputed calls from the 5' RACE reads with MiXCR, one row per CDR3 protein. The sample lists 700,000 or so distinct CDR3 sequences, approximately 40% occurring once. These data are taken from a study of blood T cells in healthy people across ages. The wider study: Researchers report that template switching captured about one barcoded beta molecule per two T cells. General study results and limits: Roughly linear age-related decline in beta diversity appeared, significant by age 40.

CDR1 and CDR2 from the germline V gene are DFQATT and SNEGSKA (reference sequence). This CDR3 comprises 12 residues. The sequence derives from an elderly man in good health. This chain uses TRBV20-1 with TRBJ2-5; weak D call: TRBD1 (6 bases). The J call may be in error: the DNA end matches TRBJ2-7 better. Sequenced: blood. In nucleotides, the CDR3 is TGCAGTGCCAAACGGGACATTTACGAGCAGTACTTC. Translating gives CSAKRDIYEQYF.